These 5 T cell receptor beta chains were all obtained from the same sample, sequenced in a study of tumor-infiltrating lymphocytes in primary liver carcinoma. A constant-region primer served to make TCR beta cDNA from about 490 ng total RNA. Modified slightly, ARM-PCR produced TCR beta libraries over three nested multiplex PCR rounds. Two initial PCR rounds of roughly 10 cycles each paired TRBV1-TRBV30 forward primers with a C-beta reverse primer. TCRdb recomputed calls from the multiplex PCR reads with MiXCR, one row per CDR3 protein. The sample yields fewer than 250,000 distinct CDR3 sequences, roughly 61% seen once. Germline DNA was also extracted, with blood RNA taken from unsorted whole blood. The specimen was peripheral blood. The origin of the receptors is a woman aged 55-75 years with primary liver carcinoma and hepatitis B virus infection.

Concerning this clonotype itself: This may arise from a read error, as a much more abundant clone is one base away. The chain combines TRBV6-2 or TRBV6-3 with TRBJ1-1; D gene ambiguous. Looked up from germline, CDR1 is MNHEY and CDR2 is SVGEGT. The CDR3 loop spans 14 amino acids. CDR3 region: CASSLRSGNTGAFF. The CDR3 DNA sequence: TGTGCCAGCAGTCTCCGTTCGGGGAACACTGGAGCTTTCTTT.

This clonotype has a handful of counts. This could be a read error, since a much larger clone is one nucleotide away. The chain joins TRBV12-3 or TRBV12-4 to TRBJ2-1, with unresolved D. This CDR3 spans 16 amino acids. The CDR3 coding sequence is TGTACCAGCAGTTTAGCAACGGATAATTTCTACAATGAGCAGTTCTTC. It specifies CTSSLATDNFYNEQFF.

Details on this clonotype: A much larger clone lies one base from this, so it may be a read error. CDR3 amino acids: CASRGTGKSQPLHF. The CDR3, as DNA: TGTGCCAGCAGGGGGACAGGGAAGTCACAGCCCCTGCATTTT. The chain has TRBV6-1 and TRBJ1-5; 9 bases line up with TRBD1. Germline CDR1 and CDR2: MNHNS and SASEGT. The CDR3 extends over 14 amino acids.

V is TRBV18 and J is TRBJ2-6; D perhaps matches TRBD2 (5 bases). Germline CDR1 and CDR2: KGHSH and LQKENI. V was shortened by 2 bases and J by 0 bases, with 8 bases between the two germline ends. This CDR3 contains 16 residues. The CDR3 DNA reads TGTGCCAGCTCACCAACGGGGTCCTCTGGGGCCAACGTCCTGACTTTC. Translation: CASSPTGSSGANVLTF.

This clonotype was recorded at least ten times. This sequence joins TRBV5-1 and TRBJ2-7; possibly TRBD2 for D (7 bases). The ends were cut back, 3 bases at V and 2 bases at J, with 12 bases in the middle. The CDR3 totals 14 residues. CDR1 is SGHRS and CDR2 is YFSETQ in the germline V gene. CDR3 bases: TGCGCCAGCAGCTCCCAGGGGACTACCTACGAGCAGTACTTC. Its protein product is CASSSQGTTYEQYF.